The 14 T cell receptor beta chains presented below share a single source sample, sequenced in a study of blood T cell repertoires in COVID-19. TCRdb's copy holds only in-frame clones and misses some; the assay was immunoSEQ multiplex PCR. This table holds some 300,000 clones, around 92% found once. The sequenced sample was PBMCs or T cells enriched from blood (not recorded which). The receptors here all came from a woman between 50 and 59 years old who had been exposed to COVID-19.

The chain joins TRBV18 to TRBJ1-6; perhaps TRBD1 as D (6 bases). This CDR3 region has 16 residues. V was trimmed by 3 bases and J by 5 bases, leaving 14 bases between them. The germline V gene encodes CDR1 KGHSH and CDR2 LQKENI. CDR3 protein: CASSPSGGLDNSPLHF. The CDR3 DNA sequence: TGTGCCAGCTCACCCTCGGGGGGGCTGGATAATTCACCCCTCCACTTT.

The rearrangement joins TRBV10-3 to TRBJ2-5, with D tentatively TRBD1 (7 bases). Trimming stripped 3 bases from V and 5 bases from J, with 19 bases between. The CDR3 is 16 residues long. Germline loops: CDR1 ENHRY, CDR2 SYGVKD. The chain's CDR3 is CAISDPRQGREETQYF. In DNA, the CDR3 is TGTGCCATCAGTGACCCAAGACAGGGTCGGGAGGAGACCCAGTACTTC.

The chain combines TRBV6-1 with TRBJ1-4; 8 nucleotides line up with TRBD1. The CDR3 consists of 14 residues. The ends lost 2 bases at V and 7 bases at J; junction bases unmatched: 3. From germline, CDR1 is MNHNS and CDR2 SASEGT. The CDR3 region is CASSETGGAEKLFF. CDR3 nucleotides: TGTGCCAGCAGTGAAACAGGGGGTGCTGAAAAACTGTTTTTT.

The chain links TRBV9 to TRBJ1-2, with D possibly TRBD1 on 5 matching bases. Germline V gene sequence: CDR1 SGDLS, CDR2 YYNGEE. Trimming took 4 bases from V and 8 from J, leaving 21 bases between them. The CDR3 has 15 residues. The CDR3 protein is CASSIGTAVLGGYTF. The CDR3 region has the DNA TGTGCCAGCAGCATCGGGACTGCGGTCTTGGGGGGCTACACCTTC.

The chain joins TRBV9 to TRBJ2-7; D is possibly TRBD2 (7 bases). The CDR3 totals 16 residues. V lost 0 bases to trimming and J lost 4 bases, with 17 bases between them. The germline gives CDR1 SGDLS, CDR2 YYNGEE. CDR3 amino acids: CASSVGVGGREYEQYF. The CDR3, as DNA: TGTGCCAGCAGCGTAGGGGTCGGGGGGCGCGAGTACGAGCAGTACTTC.

This chain links TRBV19 with TRBJ1-5; D might be TRBD1 (5 bases). Trimming left V 4 bases short and J 2 bases short, with 15 bases between. CDR3 size: 16 residues. In germline, CDR1 is LNHDA, CDR2 SQIVND (reference sequence). The CDR3 is CASSKASGGGNQPQHF. As DNA, the CDR3 is TGTGCCAGTAGTAAAGCCTCGGGAGGGGGCAATCAGCCCCAGCATTTT.

The chain employs TRBV5-5 and TRBJ2-5; D may be TRBD1 (5 bases). Trimming removed 0 bases at V and 3 bases at J, with 9 bases between. The V gene's germline CDR1 is SGHKS and CDR2 YYEKEE (reference sequence). The CDR3 totals 14 residues. The CDR3 DNA reads TGTGCCAGCAGCTTGGGGACATCGAAAGAGACCCAGTACTTC. Translation gives CASSLGTSKETQYF.

This chain links TRBV11-2 with TRBJ2-2; tentative D call: TRBD2 (5 bases). Between the trimmed V and J ends, which lost 9 bases and 5 bases, there was a span of 13 bases. In germline, CDR1 is SGHAT, CDR2 FQNNGV. This CDR3 spans 13 amino acids. CDR3 sequence reads: CASSPGVTGELFF. The CDR3 nucleotides are TGTGCCAGTTCGCCCGGGGTTACCGGGGAGCTGTTTTTT.

The gene calls are TRBV27 and TRBJ1-2, with a weak D call TRBD1 (5 bases). V was clipped by 6 bases and J by 2 bases, with 10 bases between them. CDR1 MNHEY and CDR2 SMNVEV come from the germline V gene (reference sequence). This CDR3 spans 13 amino acids. The CDR3 is CASSMDINYGYTF. The CDR3 nucleotides read TGTGCCAGCAGCATGGACATAAACTATGGCTACACCTTC.

For this clone: The same CDR3 can be traced to other DNA sequences in this sample. The chain carries TRBV2 and TRBJ1-5; tentatively, D is TRBD1 (6 bases). CDR1 SNHLY and CDR2 FYNNEI come from the germline V gene. The CDR3 loop spans 15 amino acids. V lost 6 bases to trimming and J lost 2 bases, with 14 bases between them. The CDR3: CASSEQGLGNQPQHF. DNA for the CDR3: TGTGCCAGCAGCGAACAGGGTTTAGGCAATCAGCCCCAGCATTTT.

The chain uses TRBV5-1 and TRBJ2-6; D uncertain. Germline CDR1 is SGHRS and CDR2 is YFSETQ. V shed 2 bases and J shed 1 base, with 7 bases lying between them. This CDR3 contains 15 residues. The CDR3 DNA is TGCGCCAGCAGCTTACAGCCATCTGGGGCCAACGTCCTGACTTTC. Translated, it gives CASSLQPSGANVLTF.

This chain links TRBV3-1 (or the pseudogene TRBV3-2) with TRBJ1-3, with a tentative D call TRBD1 (5 bases). Per germline, CDR1 LGHDT and CDR2 YNNKEL (reference sequence). Trimming left V 5 bases short and J 0 bases short, with 11 bases between. The CDR3 consists of 15 residues. The CDR3 region is CASSGGDISGNTIYF. CDR3 sequence (DNA): TGTGCCAGCAGCGGGGGGGATATCTCTGGAAACACCATATATTTT.

The chain carries TRBV5-1 and TRBJ1-6; the match to TRBD1 covers 7 bases. Per the germline V gene, CDR1 is SGHRS and CDR2 is YFSETQ. The CDR3 extends over 16 amino acids. V shed 4 bases, J shed 5 bases, and the junction held 9 bases outside the gene matches. The DNA for the CDR3 is TGCGCCAGCAGCCCACGACAGGGTTCGGATAATTCACCCCTCCACTTT. Residues: CASSPRQGSDNSPLHF.

This clone was observed once. This chain uses TRBV4-1 with TRBJ2-3; 9 nucleotides agree with TRBD2. V was pared by 3 bases and J by 5 bases, with 9 bases of the junction left unmatched. CDR1 MGHRA and CDR2 YSYEKL come from the germline V gene. The CDR3 spans 16 residues. CDR3 DNA: TGCGCCAGCAGCCATGGTTCTAGCGGGGCCGGAGATACGCAGTATTTT. Protein product: CASSHGSSGAGDTQYF.